This paragraph covers one T cell receptor beta chain sequence. Its specificity is unknown. Each CDR3 protein is one row after TCRdb ran MiXCR on the 5' RACE reads. Of about 530,000 distinct CDR3 sequences in the sample, approximately 20% are singletons; the top ten hold about 0.48%. This specimen belongs to a study of identical twins. General study points: A lower insertion count was a feature of abundant cord blood beta clonotypes, with no such feature in memory repertoires. Cross-sectional statistics underpinned the conclusions; the same donors were not followed.

CDR3 length equals 14 residues. The germline CDR1 and CDR2 sequences are MGHDK and SYGVNS. J was trimmed by 6 bases and V by 4 bases; bases with no gene match: 3. Another study also made use of these data, one on yellow fever vaccine responses in identical twins.

The source is a woman under 30 in good health. This rearrangement joins TRBV25-1 to TRBJ2-1; 10 bases are a match to TRBD1. Sequenced material: CD4+ T cells sorted from blood. Here the CDR3 DNA reads TGTGCCAGCAGTGCAGACAGGGGGCTCAATGAGCAGTTCTTC. This gives the protein CASSADRGLNEQFF.